A selection of T cell receptor beta chains follows, all from one sample in a study of blood T cells in healthy people across ages. TCRdb redid the calling of the 5' RACE reads with MiXCR, one entry per CDR3 protein. This table holds 750,000 to 850,000 distinct CDR3 sequences, around 25% found once. The same specimen was also included in a second study, on T cells of mothers and their children.

Sample: blood. These receptors were collected from a boy aged 5-17 years in good health. CDR3s include the opening cysteine and the closing phenylalanine or tryptophan. The D gene is left open where the match is weak. Part of the rows lack a size; the others show once, few, many or a class for expanded clones.

j_call | cdr3_length | clone_size | v_call | d_call | cdr3_nt | cdr3_aa
TRBJ2-7 | 13 | . | TRBV27 | TRBD1 | TGTGCCAGCAGACAGGGGGTATCCTACGAGCAGTACTTC | CASRQGVSYEQYF
TRBJ1-2 | 15 | . | TRBV6-2/TRBV6-3 | . | TGTGCCAGCAGTTACTTGACGGACTCTAACTATGGCTACACCTTC | CASSYLTDSNYGYTF
TRBJ2-1 | 15 | once | TRBV7-9 | . | TGTGCCAGCAGCTTACTACCGGGACTTGTCGATGAGCAGTTCTTC | CASSLLPGLVDEQFF
TRBJ1-1 | 15 | . | TRBV12-3/TRBV12-4 | . | TGTGCCAGCAGTTTTCTTACAGAAACGAACACTGAAGCTTTCTTT | CASSFLTETNTEAFF
TRBJ2-3 | 15 | few | TRBV2 | TRBD1 | TGTGCCAGCAGACCACAGGGGGCAGGCGCAGATACGCAGTATTTT | CASRPQGAGADTQYF
TRBJ2-5 | 16 | . | TRBV9 | TRBD2 | TGTGCCAGCAGCCTCGCTAGCGGGAGGATAGGAGAGACCCAGTACTTC | CASSLASGRIGETQYF
TRBJ2-3 | 15 | few | TRBV6-5 | TRBD1 | TGTGCCAGCAGACCGGGACAGGAGCTCACAGATACGCAGTATTTT | CASRPGQELTDTQYF
TRBJ2-3 | 15 | . | TRBV6-2/TRBV6-3 | . | TGTGCCAGCAGTAGTGGACAGACTAACACAGATACGCAGTATTTT | CASSSGQTNTDTQYF
TRBJ2-7 | 12 | . | TRBV6-5 | . | TGTGCCAGCCTTGGACAGACCTACGAGCAGTACTTC | CASLGQTYEQYF
TRBJ2-7 | 14 | . | TRBV12-3/TRBV12-4 | . | TGTGCCAGCAGGGCGGACATTTACTCCTACGAGCAGTACTTC | CASRADIYSYEQYF
TRBJ2-4 | 15 | few | TRBV12-3/TRBV12-4 | . | TGTGCCAGCAGCCCCTCAGGATTAGCCAAAAACATTCAGTACTTC | CASSPSGLAKNIQYF
TRBJ2-1 | 12 | few | TRBV6-5 | . | TGTGCCAGCGTCGGTCATTGGGATGAGCAGTTCTTC | CASVGHWDEQFF
TRBJ2-5 | 14 | few | TRBV11-2 | TRBD2 | TGTGCCAGCAGCCACATAGCGGGGAGGGAGACCCAGTACTTC | CASSHIAGRETQYF
TRBJ1-3 | 16 | . | TRBV6-1 | . | TGTGCCAGCAGGACGGGGGCCTTGGGCTCTGGAAACACCATATATTTT | CASRTGALGSGNTIYF
TRBJ1-2 | 15 | many | TRBV4-3 | . | TGCGCCAGCAGCCAAGCGTCAGGTCCCAACTATGGCTACACCTTC | CASSQASGPNYGYTF
TRBJ2-7 | 16 | . | TRBV7-9 | . | TGTGCCAGCAGCCAGCGACAGGATTTGGGGAACTACGAGCAGTACTTC | CASSQRQDLGNYEQYF
TRBJ2-5 | 16 | . | TRBV18 | . | TGTGCCAGCTCTCGCTCGACAGGCCCGATACAGGAGACCCAGTACTTC | CASSRSTGPIQETQYF
TRBJ2-5 | 17 | few | TRBV15 | TRBD2 | TGTGCCACCAGCAGAGATTTTCTAGCGGGAGGGCAAGAGACCCAGTACTTC | CATSRDFLAGGQETQYF
TRBJ2-7 | 14 | . | TRBV10-3 | TRBD2 | TGTGCCACCATGGGACTAGCGGGAAAGCACGAGCAGTACTTC | CATMGLAGKHEQYF
TRBJ2-5 | 13 | . | TRBV5-6 | . | TGTGCCAGCAGCCGGGCCTCGGGGGAGACCCAGTACTTC | CASSRASGETQYF
TRBJ1-2 | 15 | once | TRBV12-3/TRBV12-4 | . | TGTGCCAGCAGTTTAGTGTGGGACACGGGCTATGGCTACACCTTC | CASSLVWDTGYGYTF
TRBJ2-3 | 14 | few | TRBV20-1 | TRBD1 | TGCAGTGCCGAAGACAGGGGGACCACAGATACGCAGTATTTT | CSAEDRGTTDTQYF
TRBJ1-4 | 14 | . | TRBV7-9 | . | TGTGCCAGCGGCCTCCGGGACATACATGAAAAACTGTTTTTT | CASGLRDIHEKLFF
TRBJ2-3 | 15 | . | TRBV5-1 | TRBD1 | TGCGCCAGCAGCGTTCGGGACAGGGGGTTGGATACGCAGTATTTT | CASSVRDRGLDTQYF
TRBJ2-3 | 14 | . | TRBV13 | . | TGTGCCAGCAGGAACAGGGTATCGGCAGATACGCAGTATTTT | CASRNRVSADTQYF
TRBJ1-6 | 13 | . | TRBV2 | TRBD1 | TGTGCCAGCAGTTGGACAGGGCAGTCACCCCTCCACTTT | CASSWTGQSPLHF
TRBJ1-1 | 14 | many | TRBV29-1 | TRBD1 | TGCAGCGTCCGGACAGGGCGTCAGAACACTGAAGCCTTCTTT | CSVRTGRQNTEAFF
TRBJ2-7 | 15 | . | TRBV7-2 | TRBD2 | TGTGCCAGCAGCTCCGAGACTAGCGGTCGTCCCGAGCAGTACTTC | CASSSETSGRPEQYF
TRBJ2-1 | 15 | . | TRBV12-3/TRBV12-4 | TRBD2 | TGTGCCAGCAGTCCGGGGGAGGGCCCCTACAATGAGCAGTTCTTC | CASSPGEGPYNEQFF
TRBJ2-4 | 17 | . | TRBV19 | . | TGTGCCAGTAGTATAGGAGGCAGTTTTAGGGGCAAAAACATTCAGTACTTC | CASSIGGSFRGKNIQYF
TRBJ1-1 | 16 | . | TRBV7-2 | . | TGTGCCAGCAGCTTATTTCGACAGGTCCCCAACACTGAAGCTTTCTTT | CASSLFRQVPNTEAFF